A single sample gave rise to the 5 T cell receptor beta chains below, sequenced in a study of cytomegalovirus exposure and HLA in healthy donors. A multiplex PCR was run with 60 Vbeta primers and 13 Jbeta primers. This table comes from immunoSEQ multiplex PCR, and its TCRdb copy is limited to in-frame clones, with some not included. Found here are tens of thousands of clones, around four fifths of them singletons; the top ten hold 2.7%. Input material: PBMCs. Receptors were obtained from a man under 40 in good health and CMV-seronegative.

This clone was detected only a few times. The V call is TRBV7-3, the J call TRBJ1-4; maybe TRBD1 (6 bases). Germline loops: CDR1 SGHTA, CDR2 FQGTGA. There are 13 residues in the CDR3. Trimming left V 6 bases short and J 3 bases short, with 8 bases between. The CDR3 is CASRQGPNEKLFF. The CDR3 DNA sequence: TGTGCCAGCAGACAGGGCCCTAATGAAAAACTGTTTTTT.

V is TRBV7-2 and J is TRBJ2-5, with 7 bases matching TRBD2. This CDR3 contains 13 residues. The V segment lost 5 bases and the J segment 5 bases; nucleotides outside the gene matches: 5. The germline V gene encodes CDR1 SGHTA and CDR2 FQGNSA. The CDR3 loop reads CASSRGGGETQYF. CDR3 coding DNA: TGTGCCAGCAGCCGTGGGGGAGGGGAGACCCAGTACTTC.

The CDR3 region has the DNA TGTGCTAGTGGTTCAGGATATGAGCAGTTCTTC. Translating it yields CASGSGYEQFF. The chain carries TRBV12-5 and TRBJ2-1, with D uncertain. This CDR3 region has 11 residues. The germline V gene encodes CDR1 LGHNT and CDR2 FRNRAP. The ends were cut back, 4 bases at V and 8 bases at J, with 6 bases in the middle.

The V call is TRBV2, the J call TRBJ1-2, with 8 bases matching TRBD1. The germline V gene encodes CDR1 SNHLY and CDR2 FYNNEI. V gave up 7 bases and J gave up 2 bases; unmatched junction bases: 3. The CDR3 covers 13 residues. The CDR3 DNA sequence: TGTGCCAGCAAACAGGGGGAAAACTATGGCTACACCTTC. Translating gives CASKQGENYGYTF.

The genes are TRBV18 and TRBJ2-5, with D unresolved. The CDR3 runs 14 residues. V gave up 2 bases and J gave up 7 bases, with 14 bases separating them. In germline, CDR1 is KGHSH, CDR2 LQKENI. The CDR3 DNA follows: TGTGCCAGCTCACCATCTGCGCCAAGTTTGACCCAGTACTTC. This codes for CASSPSAPSLTQYF.